This T cell receptor beta chain was observed in a study of response to subunit inactivated influenza vaccine. General study points: The authors suggested that every seasonal influenza vaccination recruits few new T cells.

As regards this clonotype: What it binds is not known.

MiXCR, applied by TCRdb to the RT-PCR reads, yields one record per CDR3 protein. The sample includes just over 300,000 distinct CDR3 sequences, roughly 22% of them seen just once. Trimming removed 6 bases from V and 10 bases from J; junction bases left unmatched: 14. There are 15 residues in the CDR3. CDR1 is MNHEY and CDR2 is SVGEGT in the germline V gene. The V call is TRBV6-2 or TRBV6-3, the J call TRBJ1-2; the match to TRBD1 covers 10 bases. The sequencing here drew on PBMCs from blood, taken roughly 20 months after vaccination. This TCR was sampled from a man aged 50-75 years who received an inactivated influenza vaccine. CDR3 in amino acids: CASRTSGTGVPYYTF. The CDR3 region has the DNA TGTGCCAGCAGGACCTCCGGGACAGGGGTACCTTACTACACCTTC.